A single sample is the source of the 13 T cell receptor beta chains below, sequenced in a study of CD8+ T cells in alopecia areata (dated 2018 in TCRdb). To prepare the library, the immunoSEQ multiplex PCR assay was applied. To provide template for TCR sequencing, every sample had RNA extracted and reverse transcribed into cDNA. TCRdb retrieved this table from immuneACCESS and kept in-frame rearrangements only. Not all clones are present; in checked studies, unresolved V genes account for under half, and no reason is known for the remainder. Recorded for this sample are 160,000 or so clones; roughly 60% of them occurred a single time. The ten largest make up under 20% of the sample. According to the study, the label for this sample's treatment or condition signals: oral pan-JAK inhibitor, 5-10 mg twice daily. The sample in question was CD4+ T cells sorted from blood, obtained at roughly week 55, from a patient treated with tofacitinib. These TCRs come from a human donor with alopecia areata.

The V and J genes are TRBV7-2 and TRBJ1-1; D unclear. There are 14 residues in the CDR3. The germline V gene has CDR1 SGHTA and CDR2 FQGNSA. V shed 2 bases and J shed 2 bases, with 9 bases lying between them. Written as DNA, the CDR3 is TGTGCCAGCAGCTTACGGTCCAGCAACACTGAAGCTTTCTTT. Its protein product is CASSLRSSNTEAFF.

The chain couples TRBV5-1 to TRBJ2-5; weak D call: TRBD2 (6 bases). The germline CDR1 and CDR2 sequences are SGHRS and YFSETQ. V shed 2 bases and J shed 6 bases, with 14 bases lying between them. CDR3 length: 14 amino acids. The CDR3 loop is CASSFGTGQKTQYF. CDR3 bases: TGCGCCAGCAGCTTCGGGACTGGCCAGAAGACCCAGTACTTC.

By share, this clone counts as medium-sized (0.01 to 0.1%). This chain uses TRBV4-1 with TRBJ2-1; 9 nucleotides align to TRBD2. The CDR3 runs to 16 residues. V lost 3 bases to trimming and J lost 6 bases; unmatched junction nucleotides: 9. Per germline, CDR1 MGHRA and CDR2 YSYEKL. The CDR3 protein is CASSQAAGGLVNEQFF. The CDR3 nucleotides are TGCGCCAGCAGCCAGGCGGCGGGGGGGCTTGTCAATGAGCAGTTCTTC.

The chain joins TRBV2 to TRBJ2-7; weak D call: TRBD1 (6 bases). The V and J ends lost 7 bases and 4 bases respectively, with 11 bases between them. This CDR3 has 12 residues. Per germline, CDR1 SNHLY and CDR2 FYNNEI. Written as DNA, the CDR3 is TGTGCCAGCATTGGGGGCGCATACGAGCAGTACTTC. Amino acid sequence: CASIGGAYEQYF. Full variable domain (missing parts from reference TRBV2 and TRBJ2-7): EPEVTQTPSHQVTQMGQEVILRCVPISNHLYFYWYRQILGQKVEFLVSFYNNEISEKSEIFDDQFSVERPDGSNFTLKIRSTKLEDSAMYFCASIGGAYEQYFGPGTRLTVT.

The V call is TRBV10-3, the J call TRBJ1-6; TRBD1 agrees at 7 bases. The trim removed 1 base at V and 8 bases at J, leaving 2 bases unmatched. The CDR3 totals 14 residues. Per the germline V gene, CDR1 is ENHRY and CDR2 is SYGVKD. CDR3 sequence reads: CAISEWQGDSPLHF. CDR3 in DNA: TGTGCCATCAGTGAGTGGCAGGGGGATTCACCCCTCCACTTT.

The chain employs TRBV7-2 and TRBJ1-2; no definite D call. This CDR3 contains 13 residues. Trimming stripped 4 bases from V and 4 bases from J, with 10 bases between. Germline assignment: CDR1 SGHTA and CDR2 FQGNSA. This chain's CDR3 is CASSSLARYGYTF. DNA of the CDR3: TGTGCCAGCAGCTCCTTAGCGCGCTATGGCTACACCTTC.

The sample holds one count of this clone. This chain uses TRBV19 with TRBJ2-4, with D tentatively TRBD1 (6 bases). Trimming pared 5 bases from V and 8 bases from J, leaving 16 bases between. Germline CDR1 and CDR2: LNHDA and SQIVND (reference sequence). The CDR3 runs 14 residues. CDR3 nucleotides: TGTGCCAGTAGTCCTCGTGAGCCAGGGGACATTCAGTACTTC. Protein product: CASSPREPGDIQYF.

The chain employs TRBV4-1 and TRBJ1-2; a weak D match, TRBD1 (6 bases). CDR1 and CDR2 (germline): MGHRA, YSYEKL. Trimming left V 1 base short and J 4 bases short, with 13 bases between. CDR3 size: 15 residues. In DNA, the CDR3 is TGCGCCAGCAGCCAAGTCCTCCCGGACAGCTATGGCTACACCTTC. It is translated as CASSQVLPDSYGYTF.

The chain has TRBV2 and TRBJ2-7; 7 nucleotides match TRBD1. Germline trimming cut 10 bases from V and 3 bases from J; bases unmatched to any gene: 3. Germline V gene sequence: CDR1 SNHLY, CDR2 FYNNEI. The CDR3 is made up of 11 amino acids. The CDR3 reads CATGQVYEQYF. The CDR3 nucleotides are TGTGCCACTGGACAGGTCTACGAGCAGTACTTC.

This chain links TRBV6-5 with TRBJ1-2; D remains ambiguous. Trimming cost V 0 bases and J 8 bases, with 10 bases left between them. The germline gives CDR1 MNHEY, CDR2 SVGAGI. The CDR3 runs to 13 residues. The CDR3 nucleotides read TGTGCCAGCAGTTACTCCGCGTCAAAAGGCTACACCTTC. Translation: CASSYSASKGYTF.

This sequence joins TRBV29-1 and TRBJ2-3, with TRBD2 identical over 10 bases. Trimming removed 1 base from V and 6 bases from J; junction bases left unmatched: 10. The CDR3 runs to 16 residues. The germline CDR1 and CDR2 sequences are SQVTM and ANQGSEA. The CDR3 bases are TGCAGCGTTGAAGGTGGACTAGCGGTAGCTAGGGATACGCAGTATTTT. This codes for CSVEGGLAVARDTQYF.

The rearrangement uses TRBV29-1 and TRBJ2-7; no clear D gene. V dropped 4 bases and J dropped 1 base, with 14 bases sitting between them. CDR3 length equals 14 residues. Germline-derived CDR1 and CDR2 are SQVTM and ANQGSEA. CDR3 protein: CSVVLARQSYEQYF. The CDR3 DNA follows: TGCAGCGTTGTACTGGCAAGACAATCCTACGAGCAGTACTTC.

The chain joins TRBV29-1 to TRBJ1-2; D not resolved. CDR1 is SQVTM and CDR2 is ANQGSEA in the germline V gene. The CDR3 runs 14 residues. V was pared by 6 bases and J by 8 bases, with 22 bases between. The CDR3 loop reads CSVPEIDTSSGYTF. CDR3 nucleotides: TGCAGCGTCCCGGAGATCGACACCTCATCGGGCTACACCTTC.